This TCR beta chain was captured by sequencing in a study of cytomegalovirus exposure and HLA in healthy donors. Per the germline V gene, CDR1 is SQVTM and CDR2 is ANQGSEA. V was shortened by 5 bases and J by 5 bases, with 13 bases between the two germline ends. The CDR3 sequence is 14 residues long. This clone was seen a few times. Both 60 Vbeta primers and 13 Jbeta primers went into the PCR. Method: immunoSEQ multiplex PCR; TCRdb's copy keeps in-frame clones and lacks some. This sample has about 130,000 clones, with about two thirds found just once. This rearrangement joins TRBV29-1 to TRBJ1-6; a weak D match, TRBD1 (6 bases). Sequencing input: PBMCs. The TCR was taken from a man aged 45-65 years in good health and CMV-seropositive. The CDR3 coding sequence is TGCAGCGTTAGGGGGGGCGCGGATAATTCACCCCTCCACTTT. This encodes CSVRGGADNSPLHF.